These 19 T cell receptor beta chains came from one sample sequenced in a study of T-cell memory formation after mild COVID-19 (dated by TCRdb to the early 2020s). The library was produced with 5' RACE. Sequencing relied on an Illumina NovaSeq 6000. TCRdb reprocessed the public reads (quality trimming at Q25 with fastp, clone calling with MiXCR) and kept in-frame beta chains. Records with the same CDR3 protein are collapsed into one entry carrying the most frequent genes and DNA. The sample records 250,000 to 300,000 distinct CDR3 sequences, roughly 17% of which are singletons. The ten largest clones represent 23% of the sample. Sequencing used PBMCs or a T cell subset sorted from them (not recorded which). The receptors shown here come from a man aged 18 to 29 who had mild COVID-19 (a few samples of this study predate the infection). The sample titles of this study are shuffled in the database, so cell type and time point are left out; the donor was told from shared clones.

This clonotype was picked up a small number of times. The junction departs from germline at one end; a sequencing error may be responsible. This rearrangement joins TRBV7-2 to TRBJ2-1; perhaps TRBD2 as D (5 bases). The CDR3 covers 12 residues. The germline gives CDR1 SGHTA, CDR2 FQGNSA. CDR3 nucleotide sequence: TGTGCCAGCAGCTTAGAGAGGGCTAGCAGTCGTTTC. Its protein product is CASSLERASSRF.

The sample holds a few counts of this clonotype. V gene TRBV18 combines with J gene TRBJ2-3; D is unclear. The germline CDR1 and CDR2 sequences are KGHSH and LQKENI. The CDR3 length is 14 residues. V was shortened by 2 bases and J by 7 bases, with 13 bases between the two germline ends. The CDR3 protein is CASSPVRPGYTQYF. In DNA, the CDR3 is TGTGCCAGCTCACCAGTACGACCGGGTTATACGCAGTATTTT.

This rearrangement joins TRBV7-2 to TRBJ2-5, with TRBD2 matching 9 bases. J gave up 2 bases and V 3 bases, and 1 base lay outside the gene matches. Germline V gene data show CDR1 as SGHTA and CDR2 as FQGNSA. CDR3 length equals 14 residues. The CDR3 is CASSFTSGQETQYF. In DNA form, the CDR3 reads TGTGCCAGCAGCTTTACTAGCGGGCAAGAGACCCAGTACTTC.

This clonotype was observed a few times. The genes are TRBV5-4 and TRBJ2-3, with 10 nucleotides matching TRBD2. Germline V gene sequence: CDR1 SGHNT, CDR2 YYREEE (reference sequence). Trimming removed 3 bases from V and 3 bases from J; junction bases left unmatched: 4. CDR3 length: 15 amino acids. The CDR3 here is CASSSWTSGTDTQYF. CDR3 nucleotide sequence: TGTGCCAGCAGCTCGTGGACTAGCGGTACAGATACGCAGTATTTT. Using reference TRBV5-4 and TRBJ2-3 for the parts outside the CDR3, the full variable domain is ETGVTQSPTHLIKTRGQQVTLRCSSQSGHNTVSWYQQALGQGPQFIFQYYREEENGRGNFPPRFSGLQFPNYSSELNVNALELDDSALYLCASSSWTSGTDTQYFGPGTRLTVL.

The chain employs TRBV12-3 or TRBV12-4 and TRBJ1-1; D is possibly TRBD1 (5 bases). The CDR3 sequence is 13 residues long. Deletions cut 1 base from V and 8 bases from J, with 11 bases between. CDR3 in DNA: TGTGCCAGCAGTTTAGGAAGGCAGGGCGAAGCTTTCTTT. Translating gives CASSLGRQGEAFF.

The chain employs TRBV24-1 and TRBJ2-3; weak D call: TRBD2 (7 bases). Trimming took 3 bases from V and 8 from J, leaving 20 bases between them. From germline, CDR1 is KGHDR and CDR2 SFDVKD. The CDR3 sequence is 16 residues long. CDR3 sequence (DNA): TGTGCCACCAGTGATGGCCGGCGGGGGCACGGGGGTACGCAGTATTTT. Protein sequence: CATSDGRRGHGGTQYF.

This clonotype was found a few times. The chain carries TRBV19 and TRBJ2-2; D might be TRBD1 (5 bases). The CDR3 loop spans 13 amino acids. Per germline, CDR1 LNHDA and CDR2 SQIVND (reference sequence). V lost 11 bases and J 3 bases, leaving 13 bases between the germline ends. The CDR3 is CASRGWDTGELFF. DNA of the CDR3: TGTGCCTCTAGGGGATGGGACACCGGGGAGCTGTTTTTT.

At least ten counts were recorded for this clonotype. The V and J genes are TRBV7-3 and TRBJ2-3, with 8 bases lining up with TRBD2. CDR1 SGHTA and CDR2 FQGTGA come from the germline V gene. The CDR3 is made up of 13 amino acids. V trimming: 3 bases; J trimming: 6 bases; junction bases outside the gene matches: 2. In DNA form, the CDR3 reads TGTGCCAGCAGCTTCGGGGGGGCGGATACGCAGTATTTT. This encodes CASSFGGADTQYF.

The chain combines TRBV6-5 with TRBJ1-2; tentative D call: TRBD1 (6 bases). The germline V and J ends were trimmed by 7 bases and 2 bases, with 20 bases remaining between them. This CDR3 is 16 amino acids long. The germline gives CDR1 MNHEY, CDR2 SVGAGI. CDR3 amino acids: CASTKIQGSSNYGYTF. The CDR3 coding sequence is TGTGCCAGCACGAAGATACAGGGTTCGTCCAACTATGGCTACACCTTC.

The chain uses TRBV11-2 and TRBJ1-3; the match to TRBD1 covers 7 bases. In germline, CDR1 is SGHAT, CDR2 FQNNGV. The ends lost 4 bases at V and 0 bases at J; junction bases unmatched: 9. The CDR3 runs 17 residues. Here the CDR3 DNA reads TGTGCCAGCAGCTCAGGACAGGCAAAACTCTCTGGAAACACCATATATTTT. Its protein product is CASSSGQAKLSGNTIYF.

The rearrangement links TRBV20-1 to TRBJ2-1, with D perhaps TRBD1 or TRBD2 (5 bases each). V was pared by 8 bases and J by 6 bases, with 17 bases between. CDR1 is DFQATT, CDR2 SNEGSKA, per germline (reference sequence). CDR3 length: 13 residues. The CDR3 sequence is CSLRGSAGNEQFF. For the CDR3, the DNA is TGCAGTCTCCGGGGCTCGGCGGGCAATGAGCAGTTCTTC.

This clonotype occurred many times. The chain recombines TRBV7-2 with TRBJ2-7; TRBD1 aligns across 8 bases. The germline CDR1 and CDR2 sequences are SGHTA and FQGNSA. The V gene end was trimmed by 5 bases and the J gene end by 2 bases; junction bases not matched to a gene: 5. The length of the CDR3 is 14 residues. CDR3 region: CASSPQGGPYEQYV. CDR3 bases: TGTGCCAGCAGCCCACAGGGGGGACCCTACGAGCAGTACGTC.

This clonotype has more than one count but fewer than ten. The J gene is TRBJ2-1, the V gene TRBV7-8; unclear D gene. Germline V gene lookup returns CDR1 SGHVS and CDR2 FQNEAQ. The CDR3 covers 15 residues. The ends were cut back, 1 base at V and 0 bases at J, with 7 bases in the middle. The CDR3 region is CASSLGRTSYNEQFF. DNA of the CDR3: TGTGCCAGCAGCTTAGGCAGGACCTCCTACAATGAGCAGTTCTTC.

The chain uses TRBV5-4 and TRBJ1-1, with D possibly matching TRBD1 (6 bases). The V and J ends lost 5 bases and 4 bases respectively, with 12 bases between them. CDR3 length equals 13 residues. Germline lookup yields CDR1 SGHNT and CDR2 YYREEE (reference sequence). CDR3 region: CASRQGTITEAFF. The CDR3 DNA reads as TGTGCCAGCAGGCAGGGGACGATCACTGAAGCTTTCTTT.

This clonotype was detected a few times. The chain recombines TRBV20-1 with TRBJ1-4; D not resolved. Per germline, CDR1 DFQATT and CDR2 SNEGSKA (reference sequence). Trimming took 3 bases from V and 4 from J, leaving 9 bases between them. This CDR3 is built from 13 residues. Written as DNA, the CDR3 is TGCAGTGCTAGTGGTGGGCTTAATGAAAAACTGTTTTTT. Encoded protein: CSASGGLNEKLFF.

This clonotype was detected many times. This chain links TRBV6-2 or TRBV6-3 with TRBJ2-3, with D possibly TRBD2 on 5 matching bases. Gene TRBJ2-5 matches the end of the DNA better, so the J call may be wrong. The CDR3 totals 12 residues. The V gene's germline CDR1 is MNHEY and CDR2 SVGEGT. CDR3 in amino acids: CASSYGRGTQYF. Here the CDR3 DNA reads TGTGCCAGCAGTTACGGTCGGGGGACCCAGTACTTC.

This clonotype has only a few counts. Here the CDR3 reads CASSEATGRPTDTQYF. For the CDR3, the DNA is TGCGCCAGCAGCGAGGCGACAGGGCGACCCACAGATACGCAGTATTTT. The chain has TRBV4-1 and TRBJ2-3; 7 bases are a match to TRBD1. Germline CDR1 MGHRA, CDR2 YSYEKL. CDR3 length: 16 amino acids. Unmatched junction bases numbered 10, after V lost 5 bases and J lost 2 bases.

The V call is TRBV5-1, the J call TRBJ2-1; unclear D gene. This CDR3 has 13 amino acids. The germline CDR1 and CDR2 sequences are SGHRS and YFSETQ. V lost 1 base to trimming and J lost 10 bases, with 12 bases between them. Written as DNA, the CDR3 is TGCGCCAGCAGCTTGCCTGTGTCCACGGAGCAGTTCTTC. It translates to CASSLPVSTEQFF.

V is TRBV11-3 and J is TRBJ2-2, with 7 bases matching TRBD1. In germline, CDR1 is SGHNT, CDR2 YENEEA. The CDR3 contains 14 residues. Trimming took 5 bases from V and 7 from J; bases not matched to a gene: 7. CDR3 nucleotides: TGTGCCAGCAGCCTGACAGGGAGCAGCGGGGAGCTGTTTTTT. Protein product: CASSLTGSSGELFF. The full variable domain, completed using reference TRBV11-3 and TRBJ2-2, is EAGVVQSPRYKIIEKKQPVAFWCNPISGHNTLYWYLQNLGQGPELLIRYENEEAVDDSQLPKDRFSAERLKGVDSTLKIQPAELGDSAVYLCASSLTGSSGELFFGEGSRLTVL.